Listed below are T cell receptor beta chains from one sample, sequenced in a study of CD8 T cells in ankylosing spondylitis. In TCRdb, the 5' RACE reads were re-called with MiXCR into one record per CDR3 protein. Among fewer than 550,000 distinct CDR3 sequences listed, roughly 5% were seen once. Sequenced sample: blood, either unsorted or a sorted T cell fraction (not recorded which). The source is a male donor with ankylosing spondylitis. The CDR3 runs from the conserved cysteine through the conserved F or W. D genes are given only for firm matches. Clone size is not always given. Where it is, it says once, few, many or a class for expanded clones.

abundance: many; j_gene: TRBJ1-5; v_gene: TRBV20-1; d_gene: TRBD1; CDR3nt: TGCAGTGCTAGAGATTTGGAAACAGGGGACCCTTTAGGCAATCAGCCCCAGCATTTT; CDR3aa: CSARDLETGDPLGNQPQHF
abundance: few; j_gene: TRBJ1-1; v_gene: TRBV5-1; d_gene: .; CDR3nt: TGCGCCAGCAGCCACCGCTTATATCAGAACACTGAAGCTTTCTTT; CDR3aa: CASSHRLYQNTEAFF
abundance: many; j_gene: TRBJ1-2; v_gene: TRBV5-1; d_gene: .; CDR3nt: TGCGCCAGCAGCTTGGGTGGGGGAATCGACTATGGCTACACCTTC; CDR3aa: CASSLGGGIDYGYTF
abundance: many; j_gene: TRBJ1-5; v_gene: TRBV4-3; d_gene: .; CDR3nt: TGCGCCAGCAGCCAAGATGGAGGGGTAGGTCAGCCCCAGCATTTT; CDR3aa: CASSQDGGVGQPQHF
abundance: many; j_gene: TRBJ2-5; v_gene: TRBV24-1; d_gene: TRBD2; CDR3nt: TGTGCCACCAGTGATCCTAGCGGGGGGGCCGCAGAGACCCAGTACTTC; CDR3aa: CATSDPSGGAAETQYF
abundance: many; j_gene: TRBJ2-5; v_gene: TRBV29-1; d_gene: TRBD2; CDR3nt: TGCAGCATTGGATTTGGACTAGCGGGAGGAGAGACCCAGTACTTC; CDR3aa: CSIGFGLAGGETQYF
abundance: .; j_gene: TRBJ2-5; v_gene: TRBV6-2/TRBV6-3; d_gene: .; CDR3nt: TGTGCCAGCAGTTACGACTCCAAGAGTAAAGAGACCCAGTACTTC; CDR3aa: CASSYDSKSKETQYF
abundance: .; j_gene: TRBJ2-7; v_gene: TRBV20-1; d_gene: .; CDR3nt: TGCAGTGCTCAGACGGGCAGGGACATCGCCTACGAGCAGTACTTC; CDR3aa: CSAQTGRDIAYEQYF
abundance: many; j_gene: TRBJ2-7; v_gene: TRBV20-1; d_gene: .; CDR3nt: TGCAGTGCTAACTCAGGGGCGGTAGACGAGCAGTACTTC; CDR3aa: CSANSGAVDEQYF
abundance: many; j_gene: TRBJ2-7; v_gene: TRBV7-9; d_gene: TRBD2; CDR3nt: TGTGCCAGCAGCCCAAAACTAGCGGGAGGCTACGAGCAGTACTTC; CDR3aa: CASSPKLAGGYEQYF
abundance: many; j_gene: TRBJ1-5; v_gene: TRBV29-1; d_gene: .; CDR3nt: TGCAGCGTTGGGCATGATAGCAATCAGCCCCAGCATTTT; CDR3aa: CSVGHDSNQPQHF
abundance: many; j_gene: TRBJ2-7; v_gene: TRBV20-1; d_gene: TRBD2; CDR3nt: TGCAGTGCTAGAGTGGCTAGCGGGAGGGCGTACGAGCAGTACTTC; CDR3aa: CSARVASGRAYEQYF